These 27 T cell receptor beta chains originate from one sample sequenced in a study of blood T cell repertoires in COVID-19. Here immunoSEQ multiplex PCR was the method, and the copy in TCRdb shows in-frame clones only, minus some. Among around 100,000 clones listed, around 84% were seen once. The sample consisted of peripheral blood. All receptors come from a man aged 50 or older with active or convalescent COVID-19.

The rearrangement joins TRBV30 to TRBJ1-6; D remains unclear. The CDR3 consists of 13 residues. Germline CDR1 reads GTSNPN; CDR2 reads SVGIG (reference sequence). Trimming took 7 bases from V and 5 from J, leaving 12 bases between them. For the CDR3, the DNA is TGTGCCTTTGACACGAACCATAATTCACCCCTCCACTTT. This gives the protein CAFDTNHNSPLHF.

The V call is TRBV4-2, the J call TRBJ2-3; TRBD2 aligns across 11 bases. This CDR3 region has 17 residues. From germline, CDR1 is LGHNA and CDR2 YNFKEQ. With V trimmed by 1 base and J by 2 bases, 5 bases remained unmatched. The CDR3 loop is CASSQAGLAETTDTQYF. In DNA form, the CDR3 reads TGTGCCAGCAGCCAAGCGGGACTAGCGGAGACCACAGATACGCAGTATTTT.

The chain carries TRBV29-1 and TRBJ2-2; 7 bases map to TRBD2. Germline loops: CDR1 SQVTM, CDR2 ANQGSEA. CDR3 size: 12 residues. The CDR3 DNA sequence: TGCAGTTGGGGGGGGAACACCGGGGAGCTGTTTTTT. It specifies CSWGGNTGELFF.

The rearrangement uses TRBV7-2 and TRBJ2-1; 11 positions agree with TRBD2. V was pared by 6 bases and J by 15 bases, with 13 bases of the junction left unmatched. CDR1 is SGHTA and CDR2 is FQGNSA in the germline V gene. The CDR3 is 14 residues long. The CDR3 bases are TGTGCCAGCAGTCAACTAGCGGGGGCGATGGAAGGGTTCTTC. This gives the protein CASSQLAGAMEGFF.

The genes are TRBV3-1 (or the pseudogene TRBV3-2) and TRBJ2-7, with 9 positions matching TRBD2. The junction had 8 bases not matched to a gene; V was cut back by 8 bases and J by 3 bases. Looked up from germline, CDR1 is LGHDT and CDR2 is YNNKEL (reference sequence). The length of the CDR3 is 14 residues. The CDR3 nucleotides are TGTGCCAGCCTGAGGACTAGCGATGACTACGAGCAGTACGTC. It codes for CASLRTSDDYEQYV.

This sequence joins TRBV27 and TRBJ1-1; 7 nucleotides match TRBD1. The CDR3 has 14 amino acids. V lost 5 bases, J lost 3 bases, and 6 bases stayed unmatched. The germline V gene encodes CDR1 MNHEY and CDR2 SMNVEV (reference sequence). The chain's CDR3 is CASSPLDRDTEAFF. CDR3 in DNA: TGTGCCAGCAGTCCCCTAGACAGGGACACTGAAGCTTTCTTT.

This clone was observed a few times. The V and J genes are TRBV28 and TRBJ1-1, with D unresolved. CDR3 length equals 14 residues. The germline V and J ends were trimmed by 3 bases and 4 bases, with 12 bases remaining between them. Per germline, CDR1 MDHEN and CDR2 SYDVKM. CDR3 in DNA: TGTGCCAGCAGTTTTGGCCTCCGCGGCACTGAAGCTTTCTTT. This sequence encodes CASSFGLRGTEAFF.

The V call is TRBV11-2, the J call TRBJ2-7, with 11 bases that match TRBD1. This CDR3 has 16 amino acids. Per germline, CDR1 SGHAT and CDR2 FQNNGV. V lost 1 base and J lost 6; bases outside the gene matches: 8. The CDR3 DNA reads TGTGCCAGCAGCTTAGTTCGTGGGACAGGGGGGGGCGAGCAGTACTTC. Protein sequence: CASSLVRGTGGGEQYF.

The CDR3 protein is CASSPGTGQPQHF. The CDR3, as DNA: TGTGCCAGCTCACCAGGGACAGGACAGCCCCAGCATTTT. The gene calls are TRBV18 and TRBJ1-5; TRBD1 matches 8 bases. The V gene end was trimmed by 2 bases and the J gene end by 7 bases; junction bases not matched to a gene: 1. The CDR3 totals 13 residues. Germline V gives CDR1 KGHSH, CDR2 LQKENI.

The chain has TRBV2 and TRBJ2-2; D might be TRBD2 (5 bases). Trimming shortened V by 2 bases and J by 5 bases, and 18 bases separated the two germline ends. The CDR3 contains 17 residues. Germline V lookup: CDR1 SNHLY, CDR2 FYNNEI. The CDR3 sequence is CASSETSVRSGTGELFF. DNA of the CDR3: TGTGCCAGCAGTGAAACCTCAGTCAGGTCGGGAACCGGGGAGCTGTTTTTT.

V is TRBV4-1 and J is TRBJ1-5; TRBD1 agrees at 7 bases. The CDR3 runs 15 residues. In germline, CDR1 is MGHRA, CDR2 YSYEKL. After removal of 0 bases from V and 3 bases from J, the junction contained 2 bases not matched to a gene. CDR3 in DNA: TGCGCCAGCAGCCAAGAGGGACAGAACAATCAGCCCCAGCATTTT. Translated, it gives CASSQEGQNNQPQHF.

The chain is built from TRBV7-9 and TRBJ2-6; unclear D gene. V was cut by 3 bases and J by 0 bases, with 6 bases left in between. This CDR3 region has 15 residues. Germline V gene lookup returns CDR1 SEHNR and CDR2 FQNEAQ (reference sequence). The CDR3 sequence: CASSFPRSGANVLTF. The DNA for the CDR3 is TGTGCCAGCAGCTTTCCTCGCTCTGGGGCCAACGTCCTGACTTTC.

This clone occurred a few times. The chain is built from TRBV4-1 and TRBJ2-3; perhaps TRBD2 as D (5 bases). V lost 6 bases and J lost 9, with 10 bases in between. The CDR3 loop spans 11 amino acids. CDR1 is MGHRA, CDR2 YSYEKL, per germline. CDR3 coding DNA: TGCGCCAGCAGAGGGAGTGTCACGCAGTATTTT. As protein: CASRGSVTQYF.

This clone was seen just once. This chain links TRBV18 with TRBJ1-3; unclear D gene. The V end lost 2 bases, the J end lost 8 bases, and 13 bases lay between the germline ends. This CDR3 contains 14 residues. Germline V lookup: CDR1 KGHSH, CDR2 LQKENI. As DNA, the CDR3 is TGTGCCAGCTCACCAGGGGTACAGAGGGACACCATATATTTT. This gives the protein CASSPGVQRDTIYF.

The chain links TRBV2 to TRBJ1-6, with D unresolved. V lost 8 bases to trimming and J lost 1 base, with 6 bases between them. CDR1 is SNHLY and CDR2 is FYNNEI in the germline V gene. The CDR3 runs to 13 residues. DNA for the CDR3: TGTGCCAGCCTTGTGTCCTATAATTCACCCCTCCACTTT. As protein: CASLVSYNSPLHF.

The genes are TRBV2 and TRBJ2-3, with a tentative D call TRBD1 (6 bases). Germline-derived CDR1 and CDR2 are SNHLY and FYNNEI. Deletions cut 4 bases from V and 1 base from J, with 12 bases between. The length of the CDR3 is 15 residues. The CDR3 nucleotides read TGTGCCAGCAGTGCGGAGGCAGGGGGCACAGATACGCAGTATTTT. This translates into CASSAEAGGTDTQYF.

The rearrangement uses TRBV3-1 (or the pseudogene TRBV3-2) and TRBJ1-2; D is perhaps TRBD1 (5 bases). CDR3 length: 11 amino acids. Germline loops: CDR1 LGHDT, CDR2 YNNKEL (reference sequence). V lost 8 bases, J lost 6 bases, and 10 bases lay in between. The CDR3 bases are TGTGCCAGCGGGGGGGTAGATGGCTACACCTTC. Translating it yields CASGGVDGYTF.

This chain connects TRBV28 to TRBJ2-3, with TRBD1 matching 8 bases. This CDR3 has 13 amino acids. Germline assignment: CDR1 MDHEN and CDR2 SYDVKM. V lost 5 bases to trimming and J lost 4 bases; unmatched junction nucleotides: 2. In DNA form, the CDR3 reads TGTGCCAGCAGTAGACAGGGGTCAGATACGCAGTATTTT. Residues: CASSRQGSDTQYF. Supplemented by reference TRBV28 and TRBJ2-3, the full variable domain reads DVKVTQSSRYLVKRTGEKVFLECVQDMDHENMFWYRQDPGLGLRLIYFSYDVKMKEKGDIPEGYSVSREKKERFSLILESASTNQTSMYLCASSRQGSDTQYFGPGTRLTVL.

The V and J genes are TRBV5-1 and TRBJ1-4; TRBD1 matches 8 bases. With 4 bases clipped from V and 5 bases from J, the junction kept 13 bases outside the gene matches. The CDR3 is 17 amino acids. Germline lookup yields CDR1 SGHRS and CDR2 YFSETQ. CDR3 region: CASSPGQGGVGNEKLFF. The CDR3 nucleotides read TGCGCCAGCAGCCCCGGACAGGGAGGGGTAGGGAATGAAAAACTGTTTTTT.

This chain connects TRBV11-2 to TRBJ1-3; D not resolved. CDR1 and CDR2 (germline): SGHAT, FQNNGV. The V end was cut by 5 bases, the J end by 0 bases, with 17 bases between. The length of the CDR3 is 17 residues. The DNA of the CDR3 is TGTGCCAGCAGCCCTCGTGCGGCTGCGGTCTCTGGAAACACCATATATTTT. Amino acids: CASSPRAAAVSGNTIYF.

The chain recombines TRBV3-1 (or the pseudogene TRBV3-2) with TRBJ1-2; a weak D match, TRBD1 (5 bases). CDR1 LGHDT and CDR2 YNNKEL come from the germline V gene (reference sequence). The CDR3 runs 15 residues. The V end was cut by 1 base, the J end by 4 bases, with 13 bases between. Here the CDR3 reads CASSQGPGLTYGYTF. Here the CDR3 DNA reads TGTGCCAGCAGCCAAGGCCCAGGGTTAACCTATGGCTACACCTTC.

CDR3 coding DNA: TGCGCCAGCAGCCCCGGGACAGGGACAGATACGCAGTATTTT. Translation: CASSPGTGTDTQYF. J is TRBJ2-3 and V is TRBV5-1; 9 bases agree with TRBD1. Trimming cost V 4 bases and J 3 bases; bases outside gene matches: 3. Looked up from germline, CDR1 is SGHRS and CDR2 is YFSETQ. CDR3 size: 14 residues.

In the case of this clone: The junction differs from germline at one of its ends, possibly a read error. In DNA form, the CDR3 reads TGTGCCAGCAGTATACAGGGGGCAGGAAGCACCATATATTTT. Protein: CASSIQGAGSTIYF. The chain uses TRBV2 and TRBJ1-3; the match to TRBD1 covers 9 bases. This CDR3 region has 14 residues. Germline V CDR1 and CDR2: SNHLY, FYNNEI.

This rearrangement joins TRBV30 to TRBJ2-1; 9 nucleotides match TRBD1. V dropped 4 bases and J dropped 5; count of bases not matched to a gene: 9. The CDR3 runs 15 residues. Germline assignment: CDR1 GTSNPN and CDR2 SVGIG (reference sequence). The CDR3 nucleotides are TGTGCCTGGAATACCGGGACAGGGCAGAACAATGAGCAGTTCTTC. Its translation is CAWNTGTGQNNEQFF.

This clone was counted once. V gene TRBV28 combines with J gene TRBJ1-4; a possible D gene is TRBD1 (6 bases). The CDR3 is 19 amino acids. V lost 6 bases and J lost 0, with 23 bases in between. Germline V gene sequence: CDR1 MDHEN, CDR2 SYDVKM. Written as DNA, the CDR3 is TGTGCCAGCAGGCCTAGCCCAGGGGTCCTTCCCTCAACTAATGAAAAACTGTTTTTT. Its protein product is CASRPSPGVLPSTNEKLFF.

Details on this clone: The DNA is omitted, as the CDR3 cannot be located on it reliably, and the CDR3 follows TCRdb's listing. The rearrangement links TRBV28 to TRBJ2-7; the D call TRBD2 from the table was never checked on the DNA. The germline V gene encodes CDR1 MDHEN and CDR2 SYDVKM. The CDR3 sequence runs 11 residues, both termini included. CDR3 amino acids: CASSSSRGLYF.

The chain has TRBV5-1 and TRBJ1-2, with a possible D match to TRBD1 (5 bases). The CDR3 covers 14 residues. The ends were cut back, 0 bases at V and 8 bases at J, with 14 bases in the middle. Germline values: CDR1 SGHRS, CDR2 YFSETQ. The CDR3 nucleotides are TGCGCCAGCAGCTTGGAGGGGCAGGTGGGCGGCTACACCTTC. Protein product: CASSLEGQVGGYTF.